Described below is a single T cell receptor (beta chain) sequence and its context. Antigen specificity is unknown. Sequencing of TCR beta drew on CD8+ and CD4+ T cells from blood. A quantity of roughly 0.5 to 1 ug RNA underwent reverse transcription using random hexamers. MiXCR was run by TCRdb on the immunoSEQ multiplex PCR reads, yielding one entry per CDR3 protein. The sample includes some 150,000 distinct CDR3 sequences, roughly 94% seen only once; the top ten take 0.14%. This specimen belongs to a study of CD8 T cells in Susac syndrome. Whole-study results and caveats: The Susac syndrome CD4+ T cell repertoires displayed no clonal expansion. The TCR sequencing and HLA analysis in the study involved a relatively small number of individuals, as the study acknowledged.

Germline CDR1 and CDR2: SNHLY and FYNNEI. Trimming removed 7 bases from V and 5 bases from J; junction bases left unmatched: 10. The CDR3 runs to 14 residues. The J gene is TRBJ1-2, the V gene TRBV2; TRBD1 agrees at 7 bases. The TCR was taken from a human donor with Susac syndrome. The source material was CD4+ T cells from PBMCs. The CDR3 sequence is CASTETGRGYGYTF. The CDR3 DNA sequence: TGTGCCAGCACCGAGACAGGGAGAGGTTATGGCTACACCTTC.